Shown below are 30 T cell receptor beta chains from a single sample sequenced in a study of shared clonotypes between healthy human individuals. Libraries were prepared by immunoSEQ multiplex PCR; TCRdb keeps only in-frame clonotypes and omits some of them. The repertoire holds some 1,100,000 clones, with around 78% as singletons. Specimen: memory CD4+ T cells from PBMCs. Subset in this sample: CD45RA-negative fraction. These receptors all come from a young man in good health. Some clones in this sample may be carry-over from other donors' samples.

The rearrangement joins TRBV7-3 to TRBJ1-3; unclear D gene. Trimming took off 2 bases at V and 4 bases at J, with 9 bases between the two ends. Germline assignment: CDR1 SGHTA and CDR2 FQGTGA. The CDR3 is 14 residues long. CDR3 amino acids: CASSLESSGNTIYF. CDR3 nucleotides: TGTGCCAGCAGCTTAGAGTCCAGCGGAAACACCATATATTTT.

The genes are TRBV30 and TRBJ2-5; 7 bases align to TRBD2. The trim removed 5 bases at V and 5 bases at J, leaving 2 bases unmatched. CDR3 length equals 11 residues. CDR1 and CDR2 from the germline V gene are GTSNPN and SVGIG (reference sequence). CDR3 amino acids: CAWGEGETQYF. Written as DNA, the CDR3 is TGTGCCTGGGGGGAGGGGGAGACCCAGTACTTC.

This clone came up a few times. This rearrangement joins TRBV7-9 to TRBJ2-7, with TRBD1 as a possible D gene (5 bases). V was shortened by 1 base and J by 3 bases, with 16 bases between the two germline ends. The CDR3 has 16 residues. The germline V gene has CDR1 SEHNR and CDR2 FQNEAQ (reference sequence). The CDR3 protein is CASSLGSPRQYYEQYF. The CDR3 DNA sequence: TGTGCCAGCAGCTTAGGTTCCCCTAGACAGTACTACGAGCAGTACTTC. The full variable domain, rest sourced from reference TRBV7-9 and TRBJ2-7, is DTGVSQNPRHKITKRGQNVTFRCDPISEHNRLYWYRQTLGQGPEFLTYFQNEAQLEKSRLLSDRFSAERPKGSFSTLEIQRTEQGDSAMYLCASSLGSPRQYYEQYFGPGTRLTVT.

The chain is built from TRBV10-1 and TRBJ2-6; tentatively, D is TRBD1 (5 bases). The V end lost 8 bases, the J end lost 0 bases, and 11 bases lay between the germline ends. There are 15 residues in the CDR3. Germline lookup yields CDR1 WNHNN and CDR2 SYGVQD (reference sequence). CDR3 nucleotides: TGCGCCAGCGGAAAGACAGTCTCTGGGGCCAACGTCCTGACTTTC. Translating gives CASGKTVSGANVLTF.

This chain connects TRBV27 to TRBJ2-7; 9 nucleotides agree with TRBD1. There are 14 residues in the CDR3. CDR1 and CDR2 from the germline V gene are MNHEY and SMNVEV (reference sequence). V lost 4 bases and J lost 2; bases outside the gene matches: 3. The CDR3 loop reads CASSSRTGAYEQYF. The DNA of the CDR3 is TGTGCCAGCAGTTCTAGGACAGGGGCCTACGAGCAGTACTTC.

V is TRBV5-4 and J is TRBJ2-3; D possibly uses TRBD1 or TRBD2 (6 bases each). The V gene's germline CDR1 is SGHNT and CDR2 YYREEE (reference sequence). This CDR3 has 15 residues. The germline V and J ends were trimmed by 3 bases and 0 bases, with 11 bases remaining between them. CDR3 amino acids: CASSWGAFSTDTQYF. The CDR3 bases are TGTGCCAGCAGCTGGGGGGCGTTTAGCACAGATACGCAGTATTTT.

V and J are TRBV30 and TRBJ2-1; 11 nucleotides agree with TRBD2. The germline V gene encodes CDR1 GTSNPN and CDR2 SVGIG (reference sequence). The CDR3 has 15 amino acids. V gave up 0 bases and J gave up 9 bases; unmatched junction bases: 7. The CDR3 region has the DNA TGTGCCTGGAGTGTAGGTAGCGGGAGGGCCGGTGAGCAGTTCTTC. Its translation: CAWSVGSGRAGEQFF.

This sequence joins TRBV28 and TRBJ2-4; no firm D call. The CDR3 runs to 15 residues. Germline assignment: CDR1 MDHEN and CDR2 SYDVKM. Trimming cost V 6 bases and J 0 bases, with 12 bases left between them. The chain's CDR3 is CASSQWGLAKNIQYF. CDR3 bases: TGTGCCAGCAGCCAGTGGGGTCTAGCCAAAAACATTCAGTACTTC.

The V gene is TRBV10-3, the J gene TRBJ2-7, with D tentatively TRBD2 (6 bases). CDR1 is ENHRY and CDR2 is SYGVKD in the germline V gene. Deletions cut 8 bases from V and 5 bases from J, with 22 bases between. The CDR3 contains 15 residues. The DNA of the CDR3 is TGTGCCATCTCGACCCTGGGGAGGTCTAACGACGAGCAGTACTTC. This encodes CAISTLGRSNDEQYF.

The chain employs TRBV5-6 and TRBJ1-2, with a weak D call TRBD1 (5 bases). The CDR3 runs to 13 residues. The germline V gene encodes CDR1 SGHDT and CDR2 YYEEEE. V lost 5 bases and J lost 5, with 13 bases in between. The CDR3 spells CASRPGLGYGYTF. The CDR3 bases are TGTGCCAGCAGACCAGGGTTAGGATATGGCTACACCTTC.

On this clone itself: This sequence is one base from a far larger clone and is likely a read error. V and J are TRBV27 and TRBJ2-5, with TRBD2 matching 7 bases. The J call could be wrong; TRBJ2-7 is a better fit for the DNA end. The CDR3 runs to 16 residues. CDR1 is MNHEY, CDR2 SMNVEV, per germline (reference sequence). This chain's CDR3 is CASSHLVGGITYEQYF. DNA of the CDR3: TGTGCCAGCAGCCACCTAGTCGGGGGGATCACCTACGAGCAGTACTTC.

CDR3 nucleotides: TGTGCCAGCAGCAGAACCCCCGCTGGGGACGAGCAGTACTTC. Amino acids: CASSRTPAGDEQYF. This chain links TRBV9 with TRBJ2-7, with D unresolved. Germline CDR1 SGDLS, CDR2 YYNGEE. V was cut by 4 bases and J by 5 bases, with 16 bases left in between. The length of the CDR3 is 14 residues.

This chain links TRBV6-5 with TRBJ1-1, with D possibly matching TRBD1 (5 bases). CDR1 MNHEY and CDR2 SVGAGI come from the germline V gene. The CDR3 sequence is 14 residues long. The V end was cut by 0 bases, the J end by 5 bases, with 10 bases between. For the CDR3, the DNA is TGTGCCAGCAGTTACTCGGGGGGTGAGACTGAAGCTTTCTTT. This codes for CASSYSGGETEAFF.

The V call is TRBV2, the J call TRBJ2-2; possible D gene TRBD2, 5 bases. The CDR3 has 13 residues. V was clipped by 4 bases and J by 5 bases, with 8 bases between them. CDR1 and CDR2 from the germline V gene are SNHLY and FYNNEI. The CDR3, as DNA: TGTGCCAGCAGTGTCTCGGGGACCGGGGAGCTGTTTTTT. Amino acids: CASSVSGTGELFF.

The V and J genes are TRBV5-1 and TRBJ2-5, with D perhaps matching TRBD1 or TRBD2 (5 bases each). The germline CDR1 and CDR2 sequences are SGHRS and YFSETQ. V was pared by 4 bases and J by 14 bases, with 27 bases between. The CDR3 extends over 15 amino acids. CDR3 residues: CASSPSRGRWEGQYF. The CDR3 region has the DNA TGCGCCAGCAGCCCATCCCGGGGACGGTGGGAAGGGCAATACTTC.

The rearrangement links TRBV5-1 to TRBJ1-1; D ambiguous. Trimming removed 0 bases from V and 4 bases from J, with 10 bases in between. CDR1 and CDR2 from the germline V gene are SGHRS and YFSETQ. The CDR3 loop spans 14 amino acids. This chain's CDR3 is CASSLGLEGTEAFF. The CDR3 nucleotides are TGCGCCAGCAGCTTGGGCCTTGAAGGCACTGAAGCTTTCTTT.

In nucleotides, the CDR3 is TGTGCCAGCAGCCGGACTAGCGGGAAGTACAATGAGCAGTTCTTC. This sequence encodes CASSRTSGKYNEQFF. The V gene is TRBV7-2, the J gene TRBJ2-1; TRBD2 matches 12 bases. The V gene's germline CDR1 is SGHTA and CDR2 FQGNSA. V gave up 5 bases and J gave up 4 bases; unmatched junction bases: 3. CDR3 length equals 15 residues.

J is TRBJ1-1 and V is TRBV7-9; D unclear. Looked up from germline, CDR1 is SEHNR and CDR2 is FQNEAQ (reference sequence). The CDR3 sequence is 15 residues long. The germline V and J ends were trimmed by 1 base and 4 bases, with 13 bases remaining between them. CDR3 protein: CASSLDSRIVTEAFF. DNA of the CDR3: TGTGCCAGCAGCTTAGACTCCCGGATTGTCACTGAAGCTTTCTTT.

The gene calls are TRBV19 and TRBJ1-2, with 8 nucleotides matching TRBD1. The CDR3 totals 16 residues. The germline CDR1 and CDR2 sequences are LNHDA and SQIVND (reference sequence). V trimming: 5 bases; J trimming: 3 bases; junction bases outside the gene matches: 11. The CDR3 bases are TGTGCCAGTAGTGGTTACCTGGACAGGGAAGACTATGGCTACACCTTC. Translation: CASSGYLDREDYGYTF.

This clone appeared once. The chain couples TRBV7-3 to TRBJ2-7; a possible D gene is TRBD1 (6 bases). CDR3 length: 13 residues. Germline assignment: CDR1 SGHTA and CDR2 FQGTGA. V shed 5 bases and J shed 8 bases, with 16 bases lying between them. The chain's CDR3 is CASSRAGTSKQYF. DNA for the CDR3: TGTGCCAGCAGCCGAGCCGGGACATCTAAGCAGTACTTC.

The V gene is TRBV11-3, the J gene TRBJ2-5; D not resolved. Trimming took 5 bases from V and 5 from J, leaving 12 bases between them. The germline V gene has CDR1 SGHNT and CDR2 YENEEA. This CDR3 comprises 13 residues. DNA for the CDR3: TGTGCCAGCAGCAAAAGGCCCGGGGAGACCCAGTACTTC. It specifies CASSKRPGETQYF.

V is TRBV28 and J is TRBJ1-2, with D unresolved. Trimming removed 4 bases at V and 7 bases at J, with 10 bases between. CDR1 is MDHEN, CDR2 SYDVKM, per germline. The CDR3 extends over 12 amino acids. The CDR3 is CASSSGWSGYTF. In nucleotides, the CDR3 is TGTGCCAGCAGTTCGGGGTGGAGTGGCTACACCTTC.

V usage is TRBV6-5 and J usage is TRBJ2-7; weak D call: TRBD1 (6 bases). The CDR3 is 15 residues long. Germline loops: CDR1 MNHEY, CDR2 SVGAGI. The V end lost 7 bases, the J end lost 6 bases, and 22 bases lay between the germline ends. The CDR3 is CASTERTGSLPEQYF. DNA for the CDR3: TGTGCCAGCACCGAACGTACAGGGTCCCTTCCCGAGCAGTACTTC.

The rearrangement joins TRBV27 to TRBJ1-1; D gene uncertain. CDR1 is MNHEY and CDR2 is SMNVEV in the germline V gene (reference sequence). With 6 bases removed from V and 5 bases from J, the gap between germline ends came to 10 bases. The CDR3 sequence is 12 residues long. The CDR3 spells CASSAPETEAFF. The CDR3 DNA follows: TGTGCCAGCAGCGCCCCGGAGACTGAAGCTTTCTTT.

J is TRBJ2-5 and V is TRBV28; 12 nucleotides agree with TRBD2. The CDR3 contains 17 residues. CDR1 and CDR2 (germline): MDHEN, SYDVKM. V was clipped by 3 bases and J by 4 bases; unmatched bases: 9. The CDR3 sequence: CASSFLATSGSGETQYF. As DNA, the CDR3 is TGTGCCAGCAGTTTCCTTGCGACTAGCGGGAGCGGAGAGACCCAGTACTTC.

This chain uses TRBV7-8 with TRBJ1-1; D possibly corresponds to TRBD1 (5 bases). Germline V gene data show CDR1 as SGHVS and CDR2 as FQNEAQ. V dropped 4 bases and J dropped 4 bases, with 16 bases sitting between them. The length of the CDR3 is 15 residues. The DNA for the CDR3 is TGTGCCAGCAGCTCAATAAGATGGGGGAGCACTGAAGCTTTCTTT. This encodes CASSSIRWGSTEAFF.

The chain has TRBV10-1 and TRBJ1-3; perhaps TRBD1 as D (5 bases). Trimming removed 7 bases at V and 0 bases at J, with 13 bases between. The CDR3 totals 15 residues. Germline V lookup: CDR1 WNHNN, CDR2 SYGVQD (reference sequence). In nucleotides, the CDR3 is TGCGCCAGCACAAAGGGGAGCTACTCTGGAAACACCATATATTTT. This sequence encodes CASTKGSYSGNTIYF.

The gene calls are TRBV7-9 and TRBJ1-1; D is uncertain. Per germline, CDR1 SEHNR and CDR2 FQNEAQ (reference sequence). Trimming stripped 0 bases from V and 0 bases from J, with 17 bases between. CDR3 length: 18 amino acids. CDR3 protein: CASSLAPLGPLLNTEAFF. CDR3 nucleotide sequence: TGTGCCAGCAGCTTAGCACCTCTCGGACCTCTACTGAACACTGAAGCTTTCTTT.

The chain links TRBV19 to TRBJ1-2, with 9 positions matching TRBD1. Germline V CDR1 and CDR2: LNHDA, SQIVND (reference sequence). The CDR3 has 17 residues. V shed 6 bases and J 0 bases; nucleotides not matched to a gene: 11. For the CDR3, the DNA is TGTGCCAGTAGCCGAACCGGGACAGGGAATTCTAACTATGGCTACACCTTC. This translates into CASSRTGTGNSNYGYTF.

V usage is TRBV10-3 and J usage is TRBJ2-3, with a possible D match to TRBD2 (5 bases). CDR1 is ENHRY, CDR2 SYGVKD, per germline. The ends were cut back, 6 bases at V and 6 bases at J, with 19 bases in the middle. The CDR3 contains 15 residues. DNA of the CDR3: TGTGCCATCAGCCAGAGACTAACCCCTGAGGATACGCAGTATTTT. It is translated as CAISQRLTPEDTQYF.